Below, one TCR beta chain is given with its context. This sample is part of a study of blood T cell repertoires in COVID-19. Study background: Italy, Spain and the United States were the sources of the convalescent and acute COVID-19 samples.

TCRdb keeps only in-frame clones here, not all; method: immunoSEQ multiplex PCR. The repertoire holds 98,000 or so clones, with around 84% as singletons. The CDR3 length is 14 residues. This clonotype originated in a man between 60 and 70 years old with acute or convalescent COVID-19. Sequenced input: peripheral blood. V is TRBV21-1 and J is TRBJ2-7; the table's TRBD1 call for D was not verified on the DNA. TRBV21-1 is assigned pseudogene status. The CDR3 loop is CASSGRRQGSEQYV. The CDR3 region has the DNA TGTGCCAGCTCGGGTCGGAGACAGGGGTCCGAGCAGTACGTC.